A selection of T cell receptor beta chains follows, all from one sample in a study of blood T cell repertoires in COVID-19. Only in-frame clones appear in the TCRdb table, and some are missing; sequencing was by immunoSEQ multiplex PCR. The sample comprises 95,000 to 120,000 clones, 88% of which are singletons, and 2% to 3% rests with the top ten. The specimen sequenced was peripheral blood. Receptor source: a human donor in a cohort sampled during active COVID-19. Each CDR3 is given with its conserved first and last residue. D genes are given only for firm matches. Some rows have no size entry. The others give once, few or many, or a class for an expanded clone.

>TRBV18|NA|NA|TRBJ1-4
CASSPLLGDTGEKLFF
TGTGCCAGCTCACCACTCCTTGGGGACACCGGTGAAAAACTGTTTTTT
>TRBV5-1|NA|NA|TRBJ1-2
CASSLGQNYGYTF
TGCGCCAGCAGCTTGGGACAGAACTATGGCTACACCTTC
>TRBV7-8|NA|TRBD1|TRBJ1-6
CASSQDRATSPLHF
TGTGCCAGCAGCCAGGACAGGGCTACTTCACCCCTCCACTTT
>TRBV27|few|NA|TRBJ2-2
CASSFRGKGTGELFF
TGTGCCAGCAGTTTCCGGGGAAAAGGCACCGGGGAGCTGTTTTTT
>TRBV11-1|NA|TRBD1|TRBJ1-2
CASSFGQEGGYTF
TGTGCCAGCAGCTTCGGACAGGAGGGAGGCTACACCTTC
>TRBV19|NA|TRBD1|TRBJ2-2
CASSNRDRGRGGNTGELFF
TGTGCCAGTAGCAACCGGGACAGGGGTCGCGGTGGGAACACCGGGGAGCTGTTTTTT
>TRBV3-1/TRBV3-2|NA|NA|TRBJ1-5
CASSHSNQPQHF
TGTGCCAGCAGCCATAGTAATCAGCCCCAGCATTTT
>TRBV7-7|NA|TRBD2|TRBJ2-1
CASSLERGTYNEQFF
TGTGCTAGCAGCTTAGAGCGGGGCACCTACAATGAGCAGTTCTTC
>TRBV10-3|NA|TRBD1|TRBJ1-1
CAINPGQGTTEAFF
TGTGCCATCAACCCCGGACAGGGAACTACTGAAGCTTTCTTT
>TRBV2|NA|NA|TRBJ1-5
CASSGHENIYQPQHF
TGTGCCAGCAGCGGACACGAAAACATTTATCAGCCCCAGCATTTT
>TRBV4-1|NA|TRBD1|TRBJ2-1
CASSRGAGQGALYEQFF
TGCGCCAGCAGCCGAGGGGCGGGACAGGGGGCGCTGTATGAGCAGTTCTTC
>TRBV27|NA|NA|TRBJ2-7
CASSLKPGGAAYEQYF
TGTGCCAGCAGTTTAAAGCCGGGCGGGGCTGCCTACGAGCAGTACTTC
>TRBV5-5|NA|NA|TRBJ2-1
CASSLNPGTYNEQFF
TGTGCCAGCAGCTTGAATCCAGGGACCTACAATGAGCAGTTCTTC
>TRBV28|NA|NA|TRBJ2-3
CASNLRGTTDTQYF
TGTGCCAGCAATCTGCGCGGAACAACAGATACGCAGTATTTT
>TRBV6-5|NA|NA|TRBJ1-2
CASSYDRFGYTF
TGTGCCAGCAGTTACGACAGGTTCGGCTACACCTTC
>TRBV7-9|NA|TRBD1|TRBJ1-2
CASSFRGEVDYGYTF
TGTGCCAGCAGCTTCAGGGGGGAGGTAGACTATGGCTACACCTTC
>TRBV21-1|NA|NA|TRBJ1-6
CASSNRPRVVTYNSPLHF
TGTGCCAGCAGCAACAGACCACGGGTTGTTACCTATAATTCACCCCTCCACTTT
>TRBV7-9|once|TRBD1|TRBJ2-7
CASSRAGQGPYYEQYF
TGTGCCAGCAGTCGTGCGGGACAGGGCCCATACTACGAGCAGTACTTC
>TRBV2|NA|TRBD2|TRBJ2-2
CASRTSGGTGELFF
TGTGCCAGCAGGACTAGCGGGGGCACCGGGGAGCTGTTTTTT
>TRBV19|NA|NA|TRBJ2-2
CASSIGYQGGVTGELFF
TGTGCCAGTAGTATTGGGTACCAGGGGGGTGTCACCGGGGAGCTGTTTTTT
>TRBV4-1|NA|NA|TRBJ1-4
CASSQESGTYQLEKLFF
TGCGCCAGCAGCCAAGAGTCCGGGACATACCAACTCGAAAAACTGTTTTTT
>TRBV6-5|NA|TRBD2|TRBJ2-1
CASSDLAGPSNEQFF
TGTGCCAGCAGCGACCTAGCGGGCCCTTCCAATGAGCAGTTCTTC
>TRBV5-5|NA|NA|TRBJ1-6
CASSLVSSYNSPLHF
TGTGCCAGCAGCCTAGTGAGCTCCTATAATTCACCCCTCCACTTT
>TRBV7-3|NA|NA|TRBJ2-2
CASSLAGNTGELFF
TGTGCCAGCAGCTTAGCGGGGAACACCGGGGAGCTGTTTTTT
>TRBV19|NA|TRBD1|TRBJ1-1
CASSIKGANTEAFF
TGTGCCAGTAGTATAAAGGGGGCGAACACTGAAGCTTTCTTT
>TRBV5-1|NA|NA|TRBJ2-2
CASSLGQIPGELFF
TGCGCCAGCAGCCTTGGACAGATCCCCGGGGAGCTGTTTTTT
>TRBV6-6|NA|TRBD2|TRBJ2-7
CASRSIKTSGDYEQYF
TGTGCCAGCAGATCCATAAAAACTAGCGGAGACTACGAGCAGTACTTC
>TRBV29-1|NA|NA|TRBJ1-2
CSVEGTGWPYGYTF
TGCAGCGTTGAAGGAACAGGGTGGCCGTATGGCTACACCTTC
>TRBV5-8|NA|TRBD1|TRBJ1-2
CASSLWTGTYGYTF
TGTGCCAGCAGCTTGTGGACAGGAACTTATGGCTACACCTTC